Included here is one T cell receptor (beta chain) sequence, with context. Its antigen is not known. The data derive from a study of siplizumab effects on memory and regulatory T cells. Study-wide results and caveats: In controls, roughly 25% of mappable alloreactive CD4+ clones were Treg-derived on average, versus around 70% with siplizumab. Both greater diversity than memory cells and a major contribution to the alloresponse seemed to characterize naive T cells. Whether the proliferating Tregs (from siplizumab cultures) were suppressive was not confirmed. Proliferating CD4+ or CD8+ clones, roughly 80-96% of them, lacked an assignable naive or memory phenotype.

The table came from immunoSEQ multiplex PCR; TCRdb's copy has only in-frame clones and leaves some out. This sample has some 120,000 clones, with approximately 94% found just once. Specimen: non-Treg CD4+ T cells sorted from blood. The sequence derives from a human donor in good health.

In DNA form, the CDR3 reads TGTGCCAGCAGCTTAGATATACTAGCGGGACTACTGTTCTTC. It is translated as CASSLDILAGLLFF. The V and J genes are TRBV11-2 and TRBJ2-1; 10 nucleotides agree with TRBD2. The CDR3 is made up of 14 amino acids. V lost 0 bases to trimming and J lost 15 bases; unmatched junction nucleotides: 8. The germline V gene has CDR1 SGHAT and CDR2 FQNNGV. Using reference TRBV11-2 and TRBJ2-1 for the parts outside the CDR3, the full variable domain is EAGVAQSPRYKIIEKRQSVAFWCNPISGHATLYWYQQILGQGPKLLIQFQNNGVVDDSQLPKDRFSAERLKGVDSTLKIQPAKLEDSAVYLCASSLDILAGLLFFGPGTRLTVL.